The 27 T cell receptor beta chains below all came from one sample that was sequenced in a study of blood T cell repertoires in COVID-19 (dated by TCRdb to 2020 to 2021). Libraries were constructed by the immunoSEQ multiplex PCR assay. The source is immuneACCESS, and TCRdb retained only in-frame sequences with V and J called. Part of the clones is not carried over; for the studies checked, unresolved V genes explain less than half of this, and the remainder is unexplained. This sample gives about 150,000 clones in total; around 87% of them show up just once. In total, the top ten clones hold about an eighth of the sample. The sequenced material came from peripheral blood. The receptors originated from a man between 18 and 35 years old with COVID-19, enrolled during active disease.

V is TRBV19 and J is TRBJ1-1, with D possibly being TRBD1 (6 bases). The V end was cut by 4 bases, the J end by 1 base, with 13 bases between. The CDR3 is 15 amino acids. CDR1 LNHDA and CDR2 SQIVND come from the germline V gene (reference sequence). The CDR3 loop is CASSTRTVENTEAFF. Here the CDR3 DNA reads TGTGCCAGTAGTACTCGGACAGTTGAGAACACTGAAGCTTTCTTT.

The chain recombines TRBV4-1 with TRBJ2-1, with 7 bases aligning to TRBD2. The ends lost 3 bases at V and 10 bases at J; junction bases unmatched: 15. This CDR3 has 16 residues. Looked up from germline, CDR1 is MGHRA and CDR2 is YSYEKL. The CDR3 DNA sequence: TGCGCCAGCAGCCATCCGGGAGGACCCCAGATGAAGGAGCAGTTCTTC. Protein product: CASSHPGGPQMKEQFF.

CDR3 sequence (DNA): TGTGCCAGCAGGCCGACCCAAGGAGGGAGCAATCAGCCCCAGCATTTT. Protein: CASRPTQGGSNQPQHF. The chain employs TRBV27 and TRBJ1-5; D uncertain. The germline V gene has CDR1 MNHEY and CDR2 SMNVEV (reference sequence). V dropped 6 bases and J dropped 1 base, with 16 bases sitting between them. The CDR3 totals 16 residues.

The CDR3 is CASSVRDSASNEQFF. The CDR3, as DNA: TGTGCCAGCAGCGTCCGGGATAGCGCTAGCAATGAGCAGTTCTTC. The J gene is TRBJ2-1, the V gene TRBV9; possibly TRBD2 for D (5 bases). V was clipped by 2 bases and J by 6 bases, with 15 bases between them. The CDR3 consists of 15 residues. CDR1 and CDR2 (germline): SGDLS, YYNGEE.

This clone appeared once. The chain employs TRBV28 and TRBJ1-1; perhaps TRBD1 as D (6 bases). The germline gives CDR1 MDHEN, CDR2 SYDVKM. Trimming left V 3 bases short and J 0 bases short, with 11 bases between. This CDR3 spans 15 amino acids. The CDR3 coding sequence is TGTGCCAGCAGTTTGTCAGGGGTCCTGAACACTGAAGCTTTCTTT. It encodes CASSLSGVLNTEAFF.

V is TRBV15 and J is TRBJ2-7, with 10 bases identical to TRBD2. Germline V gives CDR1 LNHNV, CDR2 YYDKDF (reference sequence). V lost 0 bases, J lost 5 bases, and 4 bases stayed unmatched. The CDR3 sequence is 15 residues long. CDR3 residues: CATSREGGTSDEQYF. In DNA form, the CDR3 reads TGTGCCACCAGCAGAGAAGGCGGGACTAGCGACGAGCAGTACTTC.

The CDR3 region has the DNA TGTGCCAGCAGTTTATCGCGGGGGGGCGACACCGGGGAGCTGTTTTTT. Residues: CASSLSRGGDTGELFF. The rearrangement uses TRBV27 and TRBJ2-2; 9 nucleotides match TRBD2. V lost 0 bases, J lost 3 bases, and 2 bases stayed unmatched. Looked up from germline, CDR1 is MNHEY and CDR2 is SMNVEV (reference sequence). The CDR3 is 16 amino acids.

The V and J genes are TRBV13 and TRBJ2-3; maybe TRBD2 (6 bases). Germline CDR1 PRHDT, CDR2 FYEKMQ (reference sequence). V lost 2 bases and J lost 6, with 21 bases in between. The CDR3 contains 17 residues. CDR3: CASSLSLSGASMDTQYF. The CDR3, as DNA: TGTGCCAGCAGCTTATCGCTTAGCGGCGCCTCGATGGATACGCAGTATTTT.

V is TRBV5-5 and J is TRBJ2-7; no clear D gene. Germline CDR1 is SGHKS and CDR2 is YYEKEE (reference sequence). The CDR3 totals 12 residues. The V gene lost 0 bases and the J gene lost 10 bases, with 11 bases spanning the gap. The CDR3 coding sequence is TGTGCCAGCAGCTTGGGCGACGGCGGCCAGTACTTC. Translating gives CASSLGDGGQYF.

CDR3: CAWSSGGDEQFF. The DNA of the CDR3 is TGTGCCTGGAGTTCCGGGGGGGATGAGCAGTTCTTC. This rearrangement joins TRBV30 to TRBJ2-1; 8 nucleotides match TRBD2. The V segment lost 2 bases and the J segment 8 bases; nucleotides outside the gene matches: 2. The CDR3 spans 12 residues. CDR1 GTSNPN and CDR2 SVGIG come from the germline V gene (reference sequence).

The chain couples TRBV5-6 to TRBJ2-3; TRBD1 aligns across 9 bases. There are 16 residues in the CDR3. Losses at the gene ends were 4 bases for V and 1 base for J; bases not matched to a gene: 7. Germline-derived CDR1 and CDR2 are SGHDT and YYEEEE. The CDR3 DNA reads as TGTGCCAGCAGCCGGACTACAGGGGGCCGCACAGATACGCAGTATTTT. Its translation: CASSRTTGGRTDTQYF.

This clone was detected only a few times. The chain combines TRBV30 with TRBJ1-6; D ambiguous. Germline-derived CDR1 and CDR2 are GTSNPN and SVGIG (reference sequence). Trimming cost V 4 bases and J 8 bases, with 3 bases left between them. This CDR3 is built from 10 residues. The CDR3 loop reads CAWNYSPLHF. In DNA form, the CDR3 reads TGTGCCTGGAACTATTCACCCCTCCACTTT. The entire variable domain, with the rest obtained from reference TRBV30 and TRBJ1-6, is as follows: SQTIHQWPATLVQPVGSPLSLECTVEGTSNPNLYWYRQAAGRGLQLLFYSVGIGQISSEVPQNLSASRPQDRQFILSSKKLLLSDSGFYLCAWNYSPLHFGNGTRLTVT.

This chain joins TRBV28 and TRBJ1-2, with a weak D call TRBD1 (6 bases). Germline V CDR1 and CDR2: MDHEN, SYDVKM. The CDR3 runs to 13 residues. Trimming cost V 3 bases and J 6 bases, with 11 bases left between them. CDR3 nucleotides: TGTGCCAGCAGTTTGGGCAGGGGCCATGGCTACACCTTC. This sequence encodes CASSLGRGHGYTF.

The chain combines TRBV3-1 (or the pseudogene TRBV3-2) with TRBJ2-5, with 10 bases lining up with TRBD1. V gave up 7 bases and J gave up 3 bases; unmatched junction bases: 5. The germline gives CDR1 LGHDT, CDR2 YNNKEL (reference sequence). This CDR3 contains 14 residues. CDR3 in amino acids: CASIKTGGKETQYF. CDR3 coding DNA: TGTGCCAGCATCAAGACAGGGGGCAAAGAGACCCAGTACTTC.

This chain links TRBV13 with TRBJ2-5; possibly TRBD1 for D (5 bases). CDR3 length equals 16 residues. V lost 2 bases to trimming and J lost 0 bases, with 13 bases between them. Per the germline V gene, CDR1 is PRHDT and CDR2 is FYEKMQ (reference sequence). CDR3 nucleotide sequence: TGTGCCAGCAGCTTACATCGTGGGGCAGACCAAGAGACCCAGTACTTC. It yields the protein CASSLHRGADQETQYF. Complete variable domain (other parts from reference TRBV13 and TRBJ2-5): AAGVIQSPRHLIKEKRETATLKCYPIPRHDTVYWYQQGPGQDPQFLISFYEKMQSDKGSIPDRFSAQQFSDYHSELNMSSLELGDSALYFCASSLHRGADQETQYFGPGTRLLVL.

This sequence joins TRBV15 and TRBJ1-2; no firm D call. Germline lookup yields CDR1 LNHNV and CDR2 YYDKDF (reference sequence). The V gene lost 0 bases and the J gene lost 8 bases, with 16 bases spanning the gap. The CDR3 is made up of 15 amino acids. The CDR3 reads CATSRDRGTGNGYTF. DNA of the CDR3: TGTGCCACCAGCAGAGATCGAGGTACTGGAAACGGCTACACCTTC.

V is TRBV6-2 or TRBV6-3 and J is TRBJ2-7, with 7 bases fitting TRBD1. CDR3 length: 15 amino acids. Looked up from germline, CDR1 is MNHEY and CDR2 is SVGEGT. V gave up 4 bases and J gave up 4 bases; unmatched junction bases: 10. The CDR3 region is CASSSRDSPFYEQYF. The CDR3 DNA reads TGTGCCAGCAGTTCCCGGGACAGCCCATTTTACGAGCAGTACTTC.

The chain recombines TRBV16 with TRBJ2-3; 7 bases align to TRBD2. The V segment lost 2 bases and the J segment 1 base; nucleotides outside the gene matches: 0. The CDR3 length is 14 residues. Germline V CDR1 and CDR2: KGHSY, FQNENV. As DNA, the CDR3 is TGTGCCAGCAGCCAAACTAGCGGCACAGATACGCAGTATTTT. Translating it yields CASSQTSGTDTQYF. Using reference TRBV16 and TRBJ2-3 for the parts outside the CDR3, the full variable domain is GEEVAQTPKHLVRGEGQKAKLYCAPIKGHSYVFWYQQVLKNEFKFLISFQNENVFDETGMPKERFSAKCLPNSPCSLEIQATKLEDSAVYFCASSQTSGTDTQYFGPGTRLTVL.

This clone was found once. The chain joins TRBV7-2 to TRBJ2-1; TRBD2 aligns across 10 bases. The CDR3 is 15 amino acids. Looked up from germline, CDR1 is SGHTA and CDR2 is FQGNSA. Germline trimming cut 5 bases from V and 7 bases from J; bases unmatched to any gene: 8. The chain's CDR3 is CASSPLAGVGNEQFF. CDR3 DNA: TGTGCCAGCAGCCCGCTAGCGGGAGTAGGTAATGAGCAGTTCTTC.

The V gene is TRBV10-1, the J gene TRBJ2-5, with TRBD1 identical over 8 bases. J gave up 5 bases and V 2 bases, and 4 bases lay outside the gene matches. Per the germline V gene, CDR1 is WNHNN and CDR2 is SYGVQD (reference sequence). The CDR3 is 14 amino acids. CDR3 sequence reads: CASSEHRGTETQYF. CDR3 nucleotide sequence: TGCGCCAGCAGTGAGCACAGGGGGACGGAGACCCAGTACTTC.

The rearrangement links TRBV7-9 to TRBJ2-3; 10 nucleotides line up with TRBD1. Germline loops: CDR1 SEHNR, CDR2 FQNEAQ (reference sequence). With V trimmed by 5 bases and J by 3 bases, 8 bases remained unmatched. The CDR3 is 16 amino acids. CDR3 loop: CASSTRTGGTTDTQYF. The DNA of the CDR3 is TGTGCCAGCAGCACCCGGACAGGGGGTACTACAGATACGCAGTATTTT.

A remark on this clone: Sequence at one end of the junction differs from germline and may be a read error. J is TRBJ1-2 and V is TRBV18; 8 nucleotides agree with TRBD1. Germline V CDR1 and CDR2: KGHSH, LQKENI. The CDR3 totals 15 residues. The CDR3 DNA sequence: TGTGCCAGCTCACCTCAGGGGGCGGTCAACTACGGCTACACCTTC. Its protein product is CASSPQGAVNYGYTF.

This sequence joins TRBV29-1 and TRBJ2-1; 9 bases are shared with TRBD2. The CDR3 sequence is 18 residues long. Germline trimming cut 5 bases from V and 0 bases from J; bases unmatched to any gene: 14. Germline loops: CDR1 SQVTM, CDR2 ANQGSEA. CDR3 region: CSVSLLLAGQLSYNEQFF. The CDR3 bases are TGCAGCGTTTCACTTTTGCTAGCGGGACAACTCTCCTACAATGAGCAGTTCTTC.

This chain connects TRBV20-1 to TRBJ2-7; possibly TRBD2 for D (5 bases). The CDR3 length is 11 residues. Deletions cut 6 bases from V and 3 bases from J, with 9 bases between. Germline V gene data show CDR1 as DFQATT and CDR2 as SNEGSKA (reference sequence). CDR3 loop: CSAPSLYEQYF. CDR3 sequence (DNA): TGCAGTGCCCCTAGCCTCTACGAGCAGTACTTC.

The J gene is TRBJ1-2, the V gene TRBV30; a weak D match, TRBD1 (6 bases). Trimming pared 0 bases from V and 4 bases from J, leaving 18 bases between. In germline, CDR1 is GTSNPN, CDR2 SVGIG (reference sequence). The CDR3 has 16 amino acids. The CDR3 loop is CAWSVRGGERGYGYTF. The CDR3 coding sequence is TGTGCCTGGAGTGTACGGGGGGGCGAAAGGGGCTATGGCTACACCTTC.

The CDR3: CASNIDRVNQPQHF. CDR3 sequence (DNA): TGTGCCAGCAACATCGACAGGGTCAATCAGCCCCAGCATTTT. This chain connects TRBV6-5 to TRBJ1-5; 7 bases are a match to TRBD1. The J segment lost 3 bases and the V segment lost 7 bases, leaving 6 bases of the junction unmatched. The CDR3 contains 14 residues. Germline V gene lookup returns CDR1 MNHEY and CDR2 SVGAGI.

CDR3 sequence reads: CAISESTTRGQGYEQYF. The CDR3 DNA reads TGTGCCATCAGTGAGTCAACAACTCGGGGACAGGGATACGAGCAGTACTTC. The chain links TRBV10-3 to TRBJ2-7; 9 bases match TRBD1. The CDR3 is made up of 17 amino acids. J was trimmed by 4 bases and V by 0 bases; bases with no gene match: 10. Germline V gene sequence: CDR1 ENHRY, CDR2 SYGVKD.